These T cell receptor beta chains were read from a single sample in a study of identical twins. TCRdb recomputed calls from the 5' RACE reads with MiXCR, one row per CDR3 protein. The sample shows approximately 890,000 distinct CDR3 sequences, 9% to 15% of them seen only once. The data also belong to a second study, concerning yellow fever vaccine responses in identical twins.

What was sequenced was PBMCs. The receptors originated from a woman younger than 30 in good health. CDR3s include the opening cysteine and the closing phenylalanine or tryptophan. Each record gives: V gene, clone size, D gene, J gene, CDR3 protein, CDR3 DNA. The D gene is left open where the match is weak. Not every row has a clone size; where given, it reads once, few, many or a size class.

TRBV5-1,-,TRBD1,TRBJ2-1,CASTPTGETYNEQFF,TGCGCCAGCACCCCCACAGGGGAGACCTACAATGAGCAGTTCTTC
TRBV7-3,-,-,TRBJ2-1,CASSLAAGAPNEQFF,TGTGCCAGCAGCTTAGCGGCAGGGGCACCCAATGAGCAGTTCTTC
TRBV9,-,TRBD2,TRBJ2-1,CASSVVAGGPYEQFF,TGTGCCAGCAGCGTAGTAGCGGGGGGGCCCTATGAGCAGTTCTTC
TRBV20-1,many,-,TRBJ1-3,CSAGVTGQNTIYF,TGCAGTGCTGGCGTAACCGGACAGAACACCATATATTTT
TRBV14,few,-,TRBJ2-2,CASSQNWGLTGELFF,TGTGCCAGCAGCCAAAATTGGGGGTTGACCGGGGAGCTGTTTTTT
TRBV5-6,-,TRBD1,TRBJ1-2,CASSRTMGQGGYGYTF,TGTGCCAGCAGCAGGACTATGGGACAGGGGGGTTATGGCTACACCTTC
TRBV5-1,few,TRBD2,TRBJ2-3,CASSLGSSGIRTDTQYF,TGCGCCAGCAGCTTGGGCTCTAGCGGGATACGCACAGATACGCAGTATTTT
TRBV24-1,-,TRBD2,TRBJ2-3,CPTSDLRLAGEDTQYF,TGTCCCACCAGTGACCTGCGACTAGCGGGAGAGGATACGCAGTATTTT
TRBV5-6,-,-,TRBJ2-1,CASSTIQGSTPPYNEQFF,TGTGCCAGCAGTACAATACAGGGATCTACCCCACCCTACAATGAGCAGTTCTTC
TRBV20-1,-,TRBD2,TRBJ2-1,CSASTGTSMYNEQFF,TGCAGTGCTAGCACCGGGACTAGCATGTACAATGAGCAGTTCTTC
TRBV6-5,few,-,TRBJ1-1,CASSYSHRANTEAFF,TGTGCCAGCAGTTACTCGCACCGAGCGAACACTGAAGCTTTCTTT
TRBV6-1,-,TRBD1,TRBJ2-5,CASSVRRTTGTGRSETQYF,TGTGCCAGCAGCGTAAGGCGGACTACCGGGACAGGCAGGTCAGAGACCCAGTACTTC
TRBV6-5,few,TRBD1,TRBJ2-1,CASSWRQGAFNEQFF,TGTGCCAGCAGTTGGCGACAGGGGGCCTTCAATGAGCAGTTCTTC
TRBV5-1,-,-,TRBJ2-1,CASSLEGRETGQFF,TGCGCCAGCAGCTTGGAGGGCAGGGAAACGGGTCAGTTCTTC
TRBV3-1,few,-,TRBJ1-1,CASSQKPDTEAFF,TGTGCCAGCAGCCAGAAGCCGGACACTGAAGCTTTCTTT
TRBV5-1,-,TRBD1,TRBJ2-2,CASSLWGQDYTGELFF,TGCGCCAGCAGCTTGTGGGGACAGGATTACACCGGGGAGCTGTTTTTT
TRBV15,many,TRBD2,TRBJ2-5,CATSRGLSGGAPETQYF,TGTGCCACCAGCAGAGGGTTGAGCGGGGGGGCTCCAGAGACCCAGTACTTC
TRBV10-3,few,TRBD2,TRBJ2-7,CAISEASGRSSYEQYF,TGTGCCATCAGTGAAGCGAGCGGGAGATCGTCCTACGAGCAGTACTTC
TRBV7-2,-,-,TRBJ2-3,CASSLRPRSDPSTDTQYF,TGTGCCAGCAGCTTACGCCCGAGATCCGACCCCAGCACAGATACGCAGTATTTT
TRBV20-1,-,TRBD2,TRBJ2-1,CSARTSGIERAEQFF,TGCAGTGCTAGGACTAGCGGGATCGAGCGGGCTGAGCAGTTCTTC
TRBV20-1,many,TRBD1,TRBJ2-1,CSAERDRDYNEQFF,TGCAGTGCTGAACGGGACAGAGACTACAATGAGCAGTTCTTC
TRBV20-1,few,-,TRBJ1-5,CSAREGREQPQHF,TGCAGTGCTAGAGAAGGACGGGAACAGCCCCAGCATTTT
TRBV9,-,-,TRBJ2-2,CASSVDVGSTGELFF,TGTGCCAGCAGCGTAGATGTAGGGAGCACCGGGGAGCTGTTTTTT
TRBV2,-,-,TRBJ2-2,CASSGSGITGELFF,TGTGCCAGCAGTGGCTCCGGGATCACCGGGGAGCTGTTTTTT
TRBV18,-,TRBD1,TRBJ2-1,CASSPPKATGGRNEQFF,TGTGCCAGCTCACCACCGAAAGCGACAGGGGGCCGGAATGAGCAGTTCTTC
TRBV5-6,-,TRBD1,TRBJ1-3,CASSSGTVTNTIYF,TGTGCCAGCAGCTCCGGGACAGTTACAAACACCATATATTTT
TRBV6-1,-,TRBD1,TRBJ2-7,CASRGQVSSYEQYF,TGTGCCAGCAGGGGACAGGTGAGCTCCTACGAGCAGTACTTC
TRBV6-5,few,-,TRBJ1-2,CASSSWGDGYTF,TGTGCCAGCAGTTCCTGGGGGGATGGCTACACCTTC
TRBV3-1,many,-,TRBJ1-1,CASSQGLEAFF,TGTGCCAGCAGCCAAGGTCTTGAAGCTTTCTTT
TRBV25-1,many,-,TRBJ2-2,CASSEFQGPPPANTGELFF,TGTGCCAGCAGTGAATTTCAGGGCCCGCCACCCGCGAACACCGGGGAGCTGTTTTTT
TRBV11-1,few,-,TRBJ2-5,CASSHGGAGQETQYF,TGTGCCAGCAGCCACGGAGGTGCGGGACAAGAGACCCAGTACTTC
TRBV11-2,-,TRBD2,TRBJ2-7,CASSSHQAGGSYEQYF,TGTGCCAGCAGCTCCCATCAAGCGGGAGGCTCCTACGAGCAGTACTTC
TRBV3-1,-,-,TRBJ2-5,CASSQFLGPGETQYF,TGTGCCAGCAGCCAATTCTTAGGGCCTGGAGAGACCCAGTACTTC
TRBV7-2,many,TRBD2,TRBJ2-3,CASSPRLAGATDTQYF,TGTGCCAGCAGCCCCAGACTAGCGGGGGCCACAGATACGCAGTATTTT
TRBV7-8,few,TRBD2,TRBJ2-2,CASSLGGLGYTGELFF,TGTGCCAGCAGCTTAGGGGGACTAGGCTACACCGGGGAGCTGTTTTTT